A single T cell receptor beta chain is shown here with its context. cDNA synthesis used the whole RNA isolate, giving expressed TCRB sequences. Sequenced by immunoSEQ multiplex PCR; TCRdb stores in-frame clones only, minus some. Among some 410,000 clones listed, roughly 11% were seen once. This specimen belongs to a study of beta chain features in type 1 diabetes. Germline V gene lookup returns CDR1 SEHNR and CDR2 FQNEAQ (reference sequence). This CDR3 spans 13 amino acids. The V gene lost 5 bases and the J gene lost 8 bases, with 13 bases spanning the gap. This TCR was recovered from a woman aged 18-30 years in good health. The chain employs TRBV7-9 and TRBJ2-4; no clear D. Sequencing input: naive CD4+ T cells from blood. The CDR3 loop reads CASSVLGIDIQYF. CDR3 sequence (DNA): TGTGCCAGCAGCGTGCTTGGAATAGACATTCAGTACTTC. The variable domain in full, with the rest retrieved from reference TRBV7-9 and TRBJ2-4, is DTGVSQNPRHKITKRGQNVTFRCDPISEHNRLYWYRQTLGQGPEFLTYFQNEAQLEKSRLLSDRFSAERPKGSFSTLEIQRTEQGDSAMYLCASSVLGIDIQYFGAGTRLSVL.